The 25 T cell receptor beta chains below all came from one sample that was sequenced in a study of blood T cell repertoires in COVID-19. Libraries were prepared by immunoSEQ multiplex PCR; TCRdb keeps only in-frame clonotypes and omits some of them. The top ten clones hold 9.5% to 10% of a sample with around 100,000 clones, roughly four fifths of them seen once. The sample was peripheral blood. These receptors originate from a man aged 40-55 years with active or convalescent COVID-19.

The gene calls are TRBV11-2 and TRBJ1-1; 7 bases are shared with TRBD1. V shed 3 bases and J 7 bases; nucleotides not matched to a gene: 11. CDR1 is SGHAT and CDR2 is FQNNGV in the germline V gene. This CDR3 is 15 amino acids long. Written as DNA, the CDR3 is TGTGCCAGCAGCTTCCGATTGAAGACAGGGCTTGAAGCTTTCTTT. The encoded protein is CASSFRLKTGLEAFF.

CDR3 coding DNA: TGTGCCAGCAGCCGTCGGGGGGGCGATACTGAAGCTTTCTTT. It yields the protein CASSRRGGDTEAFF. The V call is TRBV3-1 (or the pseudogene TRBV3-2), the J call TRBJ1-1; perhaps TRBD1 as D (6 bases). Deletions cut 4 bases from V and 5 bases from J, with 14 bases between. The CDR3 consists of 14 residues. Germline-derived CDR1 and CDR2 are LGHDT and YNNKEL (reference sequence).

The chain couples TRBV4-1 to TRBJ1-3, with D tentatively TRBD1 (6 bases). CDR3 length: 18 residues. Trimming took 0 bases from V and 4 from J, leaving 19 bases between them. The germline CDR1 and CDR2 sequences are MGHRA and YSYEKL. CDR3 residues: CASSQDPGAAFYGNTIYF. DNA for the CDR3: TGCGCCAGCAGCCAAGATCCAGGGGCGGCTTTCTACGGAAACACCATATATTTT.

J is TRBJ2-7 and V is TRBV3-1 (or the pseudogene TRBV3-2); 9 bases map to TRBD1. The germline V gene has CDR1 LGHDT and CDR2 YNNKEL (reference sequence). The trim removed 4 bases at V and 8 bases at J, leaving 9 bases unmatched. The CDR3 has 14 residues. The CDR3 coding sequence is TGTGCCAGCAGCCCTTCCGGGACAGGGAACCAGCAGTACTTC. It is translated as CASSPSGTGNQQYF.

V is TRBV5-4 and J is TRBJ2-7; 7 bases are a match to TRBD2. The V gene's germline CDR1 is SGHNT and CDR2 YYREEE (reference sequence). J gave up 5 bases and V 1 base, and 6 bases lay outside the gene matches. The CDR3 has 14 residues. The CDR3 here is CASSLWSGTHEQYF. The CDR3 nucleotides are TGTGCCAGCAGCTTGTGGAGCGGGACCCACGAGCAGTACTTC.

This chain links TRBV2 with TRBJ2-7; no definite D call. Germline V gives CDR1 SNHLY, CDR2 FYNNEI. The CDR3 sequence is 12 residues long. V shed 4 bases and J shed 2 bases, with 6 bases lying between them. CDR3 nucleotides: TGTGCCAGCAGTGTTTCGGCCTACGAGCAGTACTTC. Translation: CASSVSAYEQYF.

The rearrangement joins TRBV12-3 or TRBV12-4 to TRBJ2-1; TRBD2 is a possible D gene (5 bases). There are 13 residues in the CDR3. The V gene lost 6 bases and the J gene lost 5 bases, with 11 bases spanning the gap. CDR3 loop: CASRRELDNEQFF. The CDR3 nucleotides are TGTGCCAGCAGGAGGGAATTGGACAATGAGCAGTTCTTC.

This clone was detected a few times. This chain connects TRBV7-8 to TRBJ1-2; 7 bases line up with TRBD1. The V and J ends lost 4 bases and 8 bases, in that order; junction bases with no gene match: 7. Germline assignment: CDR1 SGHVS and CDR2 FQNEAQ. This CDR3 has 13 amino acids. This CDR3 is CASSSGTAEGYTF. DNA for the CDR3: TGTGCCAGCAGCTCTGGGACAGCAGAAGGCTACACCTTC.

As to this clone: Other DNA sequences in the sample encode the same CDR3. The rearrangement uses TRBV11-3 and TRBJ1-6; D gene ambiguous. Germline V gene data show CDR1 as SGHNT and CDR2 as YENEEA. V dropped 4 bases and J dropped 6 bases, with 7 bases sitting between them. This CDR3 comprises 13 residues. This CDR3 is CASSSTGNSPLHF. The CDR3 nucleotides read TGTGCCAGCAGCTCCACCGGTAATTCACCCCTCCACTTT.

This chain links TRBV3-1 (or the pseudogene TRBV3-2) with TRBJ2-7; 7 nucleotides agree with TRBD2. CDR3 length equals 16 residues. Germline assignment: CDR1 LGHDT and CDR2 YNNKEL (reference sequence). J lost 0 bases, V lost 4 bases, and 9 bases had no gene match. This CDR3 is CASSPTLSGGSYEQYF. The CDR3 DNA is TGTGCCAGCAGCCCAACTTTATCGGGGGGCTCCTACGAGCAGTACTTC.

V gene TRBV7-2 combines with J gene TRBJ2-1; D may be TRBD2 (7 bases). CDR1 SGHTA and CDR2 FQGNSA come from the germline V gene. With 7 bases removed from V and 8 bases from J, the gap between germline ends came to 18 bases. The length of the CDR3 is 14 residues. The CDR3 protein is CASIQGGAKDEQFF. Here the CDR3 DNA reads TGTGCCAGCATCCAAGGGGGGGCCAAGGATGAGCAGTTCTTC.

V is TRBV7-2 and J is TRBJ1-2; 9 bases match TRBD1. Per the germline V gene, CDR1 is SGHTA and CDR2 is FQGNSA. J gave up 3 bases and V 1 base, and 3 bases lay outside the gene matches. This CDR3 region has 15 residues. The chain's CDR3 is CASSLGTGDYYGYTF. CDR3 DNA: TGTGCCAGCAGCTTAGGGACAGGGGACTACTATGGCTACACCTTC.

The chain carries TRBV7-2 and TRBJ2-2, with 10 nucleotides matching TRBD1. CDR1 SGHTA and CDR2 FQGNSA come from the germline V gene. V lost 5 bases to trimming and J lost 11 bases; unmatched junction nucleotides: 11. CDR3 length equals 15 residues. Written as DNA, the CDR3 is TGTGCCAGCAGCACTCCGACAGGGGGCCCCTTTGAGCTGTTTTTT. Its protein product is CASSTPTGGPFELFF.

As concerns this clone: Sequence at one end of the junction differs from germline and may be a read error. J is TRBJ2-7 and V is TRBV12-3 or TRBV12-4, with unresolved D. There are 13 residues in the CDR3. The CDR3 DNA reads TGTGCTAGCAGTTTTCGGAGCTCCTACGAGCAGTACTTC. It translates to CASSFRSSYEQYF.

This chain connects TRBV5-5 to TRBJ1-1, with 7 bases identical to TRBD1. The trim removed 4 bases at V and 3 bases at J, leaving 9 bases unmatched. Per the germline V gene, CDR1 is SGHKS and CDR2 is YYEKEE (reference sequence). This CDR3 contains 15 residues. This CDR3 is CASSVTLRGDTEAFF. The CDR3 bases are TGTGCCAGCAGCGTGACCCTCAGGGGGGACACTGAAGCTTTCTTT.

This clone was picked up one time. The chain combines TRBV19 with TRBJ1-6; 9 bases are shared with TRBD1. V lost 6 bases to trimming and J lost 0 bases; unmatched junction nucleotides: 3. Looked up from germline, CDR1 is LNHDA and CDR2 is SQIVND (reference sequence). The length of the CDR3 is 16 residues. The CDR3 is CASRTGGSSYNSPLHF. In nucleotides, the CDR3 is TGTGCCAGTAGGACAGGGGGTAGCTCCTATAATTCACCCCTCCACTTT. The full variable domain, completed using reference TRBV19 and TRBJ1-6, is DGGITQSPKYLFRKEGQNVTLSCEQNLNHDAMYWYRQDPGQGLRLIYYSQIVNDFQKGDIAEGYSVSREKKESFPLTVTSAQKNPTAFYLCASRTGGSSYNSPLHFGNGTRLTVT.

The DNA for the CDR3 is TGTGCCAGCAGTCGTGACAGGGGCGCTGAAGCTTTCTTT. As protein: CASSRDRGAEAFF. The chain carries TRBV2 and TRBJ1-1; 8 nucleotides line up with TRBD1. The germline CDR1 and CDR2 sequences are SNHLY and FYNNEI. The V gene end was trimmed by 5 bases and the J gene end by 6 bases; junction bases not matched to a gene: 5. The CDR3 is 13 residues long.

This chain's CDR3 is CASSMLQGNTEAFF. For the CDR3, the DNA is TGTGCCAGCAGCATGCTACAGGGAAACACTGAAGCTTTCTTT. V gene TRBV7-9 combines with J gene TRBJ1-1; TRBD1 might be the D (6 bases). Trimming cost V 5 bases and J 2 bases, with 12 bases left between them. The CDR3 sequence is 14 residues long. Germline V gene sequence: CDR1 SEHNR, CDR2 FQNEAQ (reference sequence).

This chain connects TRBV29-1 to TRBJ1-1; D is possibly TRBD1 (6 bases). Germline CDR1 and CDR2: SQVTM and ANQGSEA. Trimming pared 4 bases from V and 8 bases from J, leaving 14 bases between. The CDR3 is 12 residues long. CDR3 sequence (DNA): TGCAGCGTTGGTAGGGGGAAGGAAGAAGCTTTCTTT. Residues: CSVGRGKEEAFF.

V usage is TRBV15 and J usage is TRBJ2-2, with 11 bases fitting TRBD1. CDR1 LNHNV and CDR2 YYDKDF come from the germline V gene (reference sequence). The CDR3 has 16 amino acids. Trimming removed 2 bases from V and 4 bases from J; junction bases left unmatched: 3. CDR3 residues: CATSRPGTGGTGELFF. For the CDR3, the DNA is TGTGCCACCAGCAGACCCGGGACAGGGGGCACCGGGGAGCTGTTTTTT.

The rearrangement links TRBV10-1 to TRBJ2-7; TRBD1 agrees at 7 bases. V was clipped by 5 bases and J by 3 bases; unmatched bases: 1. Germline V gives CDR1 WNHNN, CDR2 SYGVQD (reference sequence). The CDR3 spans 12 residues. The CDR3 is CASSQGVYEQYF. As DNA, the CDR3 is TGCGCCAGCAGTCAGGGGGTCTACGAGCAGTACTTC.

This clone was found a few times. CDR3 nucleotides: TGCAGCGTTGCTGGGGGCGCGAACACTGAAGCTTTCTTT. This encodes CSVAGGANTEAFF. The rearrangement links TRBV29-1 to TRBJ1-1; possible D gene TRBD1, 6 bases. V lost 4 bases to trimming and J lost 1 base, with 10 bases between them. Looked up from germline, CDR1 is SQVTM and CDR2 is ANQGSEA. This CDR3 contains 13 residues.

V usage is TRBV29-1 and J usage is TRBJ1-1, with D uncertain. The CDR3 sequence is 12 residues long. The germline V gene encodes CDR1 SQVTM and CDR2 ANQGSEA. V was shortened by 7 bases and J by 2 bases, with 11 bases between the two germline ends. This CDR3 is CSAREINTEAFF. The CDR3 DNA is TGCAGCGCTCGAGAGATTAACACTGAAGCTTTCTTT.

The chain carries TRBV5-4 and TRBJ2-3; 12 bases agree with TRBD2. From germline, CDR1 is SGHNT and CDR2 YYREEE (reference sequence). The CDR3 sequence is 17 residues long. After removal of 2 bases from V and 1 base from J, the junction contained 5 bases not matched to a gene. CDR3 nucleotide sequence: TGTGCCAGCAGCTTCCTAGCGGGGGGGCAGGGCACAGATACGCAGTATTTT. Translation gives CASSFLAGGQGTDTQYF.

The CDR3 reads CASSFPHRGLYGYTF. In DNA form, the CDR3 reads TGTGCCAGCAGCTTTCCGCACAGGGGGCTCTATGGCTACACCTTC. The chain combines TRBV5-4 with TRBJ1-2, with 9 bases matching TRBD1. The junction had 6 bases not matched to a gene; V was cut back by 2 bases and J by 4 bases. The CDR3 consists of 15 residues. Germline CDR1 is SGHNT and CDR2 is YYREEE (reference sequence).